The rows below give T cell receptor beta chains drawn from one sample of a study of T cells of healthy individuals. TCRdb reanalysed the 5' RACE reads using MiXCR and keeps one entry per CDR3 protein. The sample yields tens of thousands of distinct CDR3 sequences, roughly 5% seen once. These receptor sequences come from a female donor in good health. CDR3s include the opening cysteine and the closing phenylalanine or tryptophan. A D gene is named only where the DNA matches it firmly. Size is omitted from some rows. Given values are once, few, many or a class for expanded clones.

>11|many|TRBV7-9|-
CASSPGDEQFF
>14|many|TRBV20-1|TRBD1
CSVPLGTGVNIQYF
>15|many|TRBV7-2|-
CASSYSLAPQETQYF
>18|-|TRBV11-2|TRBD1
CASSSRMTGRSYNSPLHF
>20|few|TRBV7-2|-
CASSLRPTDRPSATNEKLFF
>13|few|TRBV28|-
CASKGFWGQPQHF
>15|many|TRBV5-1|TRBD1
CASSWGQGSNQPQHF
>16|many|TRBV7-2|-
CASSLRGGGSNQPQHF
>15|many|TRBV5-1|TRBD1
CASSSGQPSTDTQYF
>15|-|TRBV4-2|-
CTSSQDAVRLGTQYF
>15|many|TRBV11-2|TRBD1
CASSLHTGGITEAFF
>16|many|TRBV7-2|-
CASSLTIGGGTDTQYF
>16|-|TRBV24-1|TRBD1
CATTTGEGGMNTEAFF
>17|many|TRBV4-1|TRBD1
CASSQDLWDRVRDGYTF
>14|many|TRBV20-1|-
CSAREIGTPDTQYF
>12|many|TRBV30|-
CAWSRGQETQYF
>12|many|TRBV18|TRBD1
CASSRQGPEQYF
>15|-|TRBV7-9|-
CASSLVGGGRTEAFF
>12|few|TRBV29-1|-
CSVLHSNTEAFF
>15|-|TRBV6-6|-
CASSSPPGTNYGYTF
>14|many|TRBV7-9|TRBD2
CASRTSGLQETQYF
>17|many|TRBV7-2|-
CASSLYPLEESTDTQYF
>15|many|TRBV5-1|TRBD1
CASSFGQGGPDTQYF
>15|many|TRBV7-9|-
CASRSTGTLNTEAFF
>18|few|TRBV20-1|-
CSVCVPHVYGCSNQPQHF
>14|few|TRBV7-2|TRBD1
CASSTRQGSAEAFF
>14|many|TRBV14|TRBD2
CASSGAGGVGEQFF
>13|-|TRBV18|-
CASSPGLVNEQFF
>14|many|TRBV14|TRBD2
CASSQDSGYNEQFF
>16|many|TRBV5-4|TRBD1
CASSPLRQGTYNEQFF
>16|many|TRBV27|-
CASSHRVPINNYGYTF
>14|-|TRBV12-3/TRBV12-4|TRBD1
CASSLTGGTYEQYF
>13|many|TRBV28|-
CASIDSGNNEQFF
>15|many|TRBV28|-
CASSTNRVRIYEQYF
>12|-|TRBV27|-
CASTLLSDEQYF
>13|-|TRBV7-9|-
CASSAGMNTEAFF
>16|many|TRBV20-1|TRBD2
CSALNLLAGEVDEQFF
>14|many|TRBV6-2/TRBV6-3|TRBD2
CASSYLAGGYEQYF
>19|many|TRBV4-3|-
CASSPYKGRDFLAKNIQYF
>15|many|TRBV20-1|TRBD2
CSARGKAGGPGELFF
>13|many|TRBV30|TRBD1
CAWKDRGRDGYTF
>14|many|TRBV7-2|TRBD1
CASSWDRRTDTQYF
>13|-|TRBV5-1|-
CASSLDFDYGYTF
>17|many|TRBV6-2/TRBV6-3|-
CASSVREGEGALDEQFF
>13|-|TRBV28|-
CASSLWLNEKLFF
>15|-|TRBV5-5|-
CASSLNGHSNQPQHF
>11|-|TRBV25-1|-
CASSDARSNTF
>15|many|TRBV14|-
CASSQVLDSLYGYTF
>16|many|TRBV18|-
CASSPPRGIGQETQYF
>16|many|TRBV4-1|-
CASSQDPGSLPYEQYF
>15|many|TRBV29-1|-
CSVEGGRAGANVLTF
>15|-|TRBV7-2|-
CASSLAVPTLSPLHF
>12|many|TRBV20-1|-
CSAVRGLGEAFF
>12|many|TRBV5-5|-
CASSLYDQGLHF
>13|few|TRBV12-3/TRBV12-4|-
CASSLGANTEAFF